This entry lists 3 T cell receptor beta chains sequenced from one sample in a study of graft-versus-host responses after intestinal transplantation. Measured with immunoSEQ multiplex PCR; TCRdb has only the in-frame clones, and not every one. The table shows some 110,000 clones, with roughly nine tenths occurring only once. Their antigens are not known. The sample was unstimulated CD4+ T cells sorted from spleen or lymph node cells, taken before intestinal transplant. The receptors shown here come from a human donor who received an intestinal transplant.

This chain links TRBV5-1 with TRBJ2-7; D is perhaps TRBD1 (6 bases). Trimming removed 3 bases at V and 3 bases at J, with 13 bases between. CDR3 length: 14 residues. Germline assignment: CDR1 SGHRS and CDR2 YFSETQ. The CDR3, as DNA: TGCGCCAGCAGCTCAACAGGGCTAGTCTACGAGCAGTACTTC. Its protein is CASSSTGLVYEQYF.

The chain joins TRBV4-1 to TRBJ2-7, with D tentatively TRBD1 or TRBD2 (6 bases each). Germline CDR1 MGHRA, CDR2 YSYEKL. The CDR3 contains 13 residues. V lost 0 bases, J lost 6 bases, and 9 bases lay in between. CDR3 amino acids: CASSQERGVEQYF. CDR3 coding DNA: TGCGCCAGCAGCCAAGAGAGGGGGGTCGAGCAGTACTTC.

This sequence joins TRBV9 and TRBJ2-3; the D gene is possibly TRBD2 (6 bases). Germline CDR1 reads SGDLS; CDR2 reads YYNGEE. This CDR3 contains 13 residues. V dropped 0 bases and J dropped 12 bases, with 14 bases sitting between them. The CDR3 coding sequence is TGTGCCAGCAGCGTAGAGATGACTAGTTTCCAGTATTTT. It codes for CASSVEMTSFQYF.